This TCR beta chain was obtained from a study of T cells in tuberculosis (dated by TCRdb to about 2018). Regarding the complete study: To characterize T cells specific for the mycobacterial lipid antigen glucose monomycolate (GMM), the study used CD1B tetramers together with high-throughput TCR immunosequencing. A South African clinical cohort compared IGRA-negative adolescents, IGRA-positive adolescents with latent tuberculosis and adults with active tuberculosis, approximately ten per group. PBMC from patients with active tuberculosis were archived either before the start of standard anti-tuberculosis treatment or within 7 days of starting that treatment. The study at large found these results: With the diverse GMM-specific repertoire as input, a classifier achieved roughly 89% accuracy (AUROC around 0.9), whereas GEM motif frequencies as input gave around 70% accuracy. The smaller NN-distances in active tuberculosis patients were driven in part by shorter CDR3-alpha lengths, while the difference seen for TCR-beta was not statistically significant. Smaller mean NN-distances to GMM-specific TCRs were observed in active tuberculosis TCR-alpha repertoires than in IGRA-negative controls, suggesting clonal expansion of GMM-specific TCRs. Clinical samples were selected based on the availability of cryopreserved specimens, with adults included as active tuberculosis cases and adolescents included as controls.

For this clone: Its antigen specificity is not known. Qualities for individual bases were not recorded, and no much larger clone is one base off.

Including cysteine and phenylalanine, the CDR3 has 16 amino acids. Of the read, only the CDR3 DNA is kept; its 48 bases are in frame from base 1. V and J are trimmed by 6 bases and 7 bases, and the gene matches miss 7 bases of the junction. Per the germline V gene, SGHRS is the CDR1 and YFSETQ is the CDR2. The sample's time point, from its label and the paper: new active TB diagnosis, blood taken before or within 7 days of starting treatment. The patients with active tuberculosis were newly diagnosed, HIV-seronegative South African adults aged 18 years or older. Confirmation of active tuberculosis was obtained by positive sputum smear microscopy and/or positive M. tuberculosis culture. Immunosequencing of unsorted cryopreserved PBMC covered, on average, about 100,000 T cells per clinical donor. TCR libraries were generated with the immunoSEQ multiplex PCR assay, using TCR-beta and/or TCR-alpha/delta assays for each sample. The amplified TCR libraries were sequenced on the Illumina high-throughput platform. As for the authors' bioinformatics: Clustering and dimensionality reduction relied on pairwise TCRdist distances among GMM-specific receptors from T cells that were either sorted ex vivo or expanded in vitro. Each clinical repertoire received a mean NN-distance score, defined as the average TCRdist to the nearest 10% of tetramer-positive reference sequences. To compute GEM TCR motif frequency, the fraction of unique TCRs matching known GEM sequences by V/J usage and CDR3 length was calculated. Linear discriminant analysis with leave-one-out cross-validation, implemented in scikit-learn, was used to classify active tuberculosis. Sourced from immuneACCESS, this table was stored by TCRdb with only in-frame sequences that have V and J called. A share of the clones is absent; for the studies checked, an unresolved V gene accounts for under half, and the remainder has no known explanation. Clonal size and the V and J genes are those of that table, whereas D and trimming came from the DNA. A total of tens of thousands of clones appear in this sample, around 88% of them only once. The ten largest make up around 5.2% of the sample.

This sequence uses TRBV5-1 and TRBJ2-4; TRBD2 matches 16 bases in the middle. This TCR came from an adult with tuberculosis. The starting material was PBMCs, obtained at tuberculosis diagnosis. The CDR3 in this case is CASTGTGLAGGNIQYF. The nucleotides read TGCGCCAGCACCGGAACGGGACTAGCGGGAGGGAACATTCAGTACTTC.